This T cell receptor beta chain was captured in a study of T-cell reconstitution after alpha-beta-depleted transplantation in children. In germline, CDR1 is SGHRS, CDR2 YFSETQ. The CDR3 has 14 residues. Trimming pared 0 bases from V and 4 bases from J, leaving 10 bases between. Using unique molecular identifiers, the investigators prepared the TCRbeta library. Via MiXCR, TCRdb re-called the PCR reads, giving one row per CDR3 protein. The table lists about 98,000 distinct CDR3 sequences, 20% to 25% of them singletons. The sequenced sample was PBMCs, obtained before TCRalphabeta/CD19-depleted stem cell transplant. V is TRBV5-1 and J is TRBJ1-2; a weak D match, TRBD1 (5 bases). This TCR was recovered from a boy between 2 and 15 years old with acute lymphoblastic leukemia, due to receive a stem cell transplant. The CDR3 nucleotides read TGCGCCAGCAGCTTGGCCCAGGGAGGCTATGGCTACACCTTC. Translated: CASSLAQGGYGYTF.